The 23 T cell receptor beta chains listed next were all sequenced from one sample in a study of blood T cell repertoires in COVID-19. Generated by immunoSEQ multiplex PCR, the TCRdb table keeps only in-frame clones and is missing some. Found here are about 370,000 clones, roughly 90% of them singletons; the top ten hold 3%. The sequencing sample was made of peripheral blood. The source of these receptors is a woman aged 25-40 years with COVID-19, enrolled during active disease.

J is TRBJ1-1 and V is TRBV5-8; D gene ambiguous. Trimming took off 3 bases at V and 8 bases at J, with 11 bases between the two ends. This CDR3 has 12 residues. Germline V lookup: CDR1 SGHTS, CDR2 YDEGEE. In DNA, the CDR3 is TGTGCCAGCAGCTCCTCGTCCGAGGAAGCTTTCTTT. Its protein product is CASSSSSEEAFF.

This chain links TRBV6-1 with TRBJ2-6, with D possibly TRBD2 on 6 matching bases. V lost 3 bases and J 0 bases, leaving 9 bases between the germline ends. Germline V gives CDR1 MNHNS, CDR2 SASEGT. The CDR3 is made up of 16 amino acids. The CDR3 sequence: CASSDGSLSGANVLTF. The CDR3, as DNA: TGTGCCAGCAGTGACGGGAGCCTCTCTGGGGCCAACGTCCTGACTTTC.

This chain uses TRBV2 with TRBJ1-1; tentatively, D is TRBD1 (5 bases). CDR1 SNHLY and CDR2 FYNNEI come from the germline V gene. The CDR3 length is 13 residues. The V and J ends lost 5 bases and 4 bases respectively, with 11 bases between them. In DNA, the CDR3 is TGTGCCAGCAGTCCAAACGGGGGCACTGAAGCTTTCTTT. As protein: CASSPNGGTEAFF.

This clone has only one observation. The gene calls are TRBV15 and TRBJ2-3; TRBD1 aligns across 7 bases. The CDR3 extends over 17 amino acids. The V gene end was trimmed by 3 bases and the J gene end by 4 bases; junction bases not matched to a gene: 13. The V gene's germline CDR1 is LNHNV and CDR2 YYDKDF (reference sequence). This CDR3 is CATSSPITDRASDTQYF. DNA for the CDR3: TGTGCCACCAGCAGTCCAATCACAGACAGGGCCTCAGATACGCAGTATTTT.

The J gene is TRBJ2-1, the V gene TRBV24-1; 8 nucleotides match TRBD2. Per germline, CDR1 KGHDR and CDR2 SFDVKD. The CDR3 runs to 14 residues. V lost 9 bases, J lost 0 bases, and 3 bases stayed unmatched. The CDR3, as DNA: TGTGCCACCGGAGGGACTAGCTCCTACAATGAGCAGTTCTTC. This gives the protein CATGGTSSYNEQFF.

This clone has only one observation. J is TRBJ1-4 and V is TRBV6-5; 7 nucleotides align to TRBD1. The CDR3 sequence is 15 residues long. CDR1 is MNHEY and CDR2 is SVGAGI in the germline V gene. V shed 7 bases and J 0 bases; nucleotides not matched to a gene: 5. Written as DNA, the CDR3 is TGTGCCAGCAAATTTACAGGGGCAACTAATGAAAAACTGTTTTTT. Translated, it gives CASKFTGATNEKLFF.

V is TRBV19 and J is TRBJ1-2; TRBD1 matches at 8 bases. Trimming removed 3 bases from V and 4 bases from J; junction bases left unmatched: 10. Germline CDR1 is LNHDA and CDR2 is SQIVND (reference sequence). The CDR3 runs to 16 residues. CDR3 loop: CASSMTGANPVYGYTF. DNA of the CDR3: TGTGCCAGTAGTATGACAGGGGCGAACCCGGTCTATGGCTACACCTTC.

The CDR3 DNA follows: TGTGCCAGCACTCGGGGGGTAGGAGATTCACCCCTCCACTTT. Its protein is CASTRGVGDSPLHF. The rearrangement uses TRBV6-5 and TRBJ1-6; D perhaps matches TRBD1 (5 bases). The CDR3 is 14 amino acids. Germline CDR1 reads MNHEY; CDR2 reads SVGAGI. The V gene lost 7 bases and the J gene lost 8 bases, with 15 bases spanning the gap.

This chain connects TRBV9 to TRBJ1-4; 7 bases match TRBD1. The junction had 9 bases not matched to a gene; V was cut back by 3 bases and J by 10 bases. Germline lookup yields CDR1 SGDLS and CDR2 YYNGEE. The CDR3 runs 14 residues. CDR3 amino acids: CASSEQGSVGKLFF. In DNA form, the CDR3 reads TGTGCCAGCAGCGAACAGGGGTCGGTCGGAAAACTGTTTTTT.

V is TRBV19 and J is TRBJ2-3; 14 bases align to TRBD2. The V gene's germline CDR1 is LNHDA and CDR2 SQIVND (reference sequence). The CDR3 runs 15 residues. V trimming: 7 bases; J trimming: 6 bases; junction bases outside the gene matches: 6. The CDR3 loop reads CASMRLAGGLDTQYF. The CDR3 nucleotides read TGTGCCAGTATGAGACTAGCGGGGGGGTTGGATACGCAGTATTTT.

This clone was observed a single time. This sequence joins TRBV4-3 and TRBJ2-2; perhaps TRBD2 as D (5 bases). V gave up 4 bases and J gave up 0 bases, with 15 bases separating them. This CDR3 is built from 17 residues. CDR1 and CDR2 (germline): LGHNA, YSLEER. The CDR3 DNA reads TGCGCCAGCAGCCGAGGGAAAGGATACGCGAACACCGGGGAGCTGTTTTTT. As protein: CASSRGKGYANTGELFF.

This chain links TRBV27 with TRBJ2-1, with 8 bases that match TRBD2. In germline, CDR1 is MNHEY, CDR2 SMNVEV (reference sequence). The CDR3 consists of 15 residues. The J segment lost 6 bases and the V segment lost 7 bases, leaving 11 bases of the junction unmatched. The CDR3 sequence: CASTTGGPGLNEQFF. The CDR3 DNA reads as TGTGCCAGCACAACGGGAGGGCCGGGTCTCAATGAGCAGTTCTTC.

The chain combines TRBV6-2 or TRBV6-3 with TRBJ2-7; 10 bases are a match to TRBD2. The CDR3 is made up of 18 amino acids. Germline loops: CDR1 MNHEY, CDR2 SVGEGT. V lost 6 bases, J lost 5 bases, and 19 bases stayed unmatched. The DNA of the CDR3 is TGTGCCAGCAGCTCCCGCCGGGGGGCCGCTAGCGGGGGTCACGAGCAGTACTTC. It encodes CASSSRRGAASGGHEQYF.

This sequence joins TRBV2 and TRBJ2-5; 8 bases agree with TRBD2. The CDR3 extends over 16 amino acids. Germline values: CDR1 SNHLY, CDR2 FYNNEI. V was pared by 10 bases and J by 3 bases, with 16 bases of the junction left unmatched. This CDR3 is CATLTVSARGEETQYF. The CDR3 DNA is TGTGCCACCCTTACGGTTTCTGCGCGGGGGGAAGAGACCCAGTACTTC.

This chain connects TRBV28 to TRBJ1-5; the D gene is possibly TRBD1 (5 bases). The germline gives CDR1 MDHEN, CDR2 SYDVKM. This CDR3 comprises 14 residues. V gave up 5 bases and J gave up 2 bases, with 10 bases separating them. CDR3 sequence: CASSPWGGNQPQHF. The CDR3 DNA is TGTGCCAGCAGTCCTTGGGGGGGCAATCAGCCCCAGCATTTT.

This clone showed up just once. This chain links TRBV6-5 with TRBJ1-5; D is perhaps TRBD1 (5 bases). V was cut by 8 bases and J by 0 bases, with 14 bases left in between. Germline lookup yields CDR1 MNHEY and CDR2 SVGAGI. This CDR3 has 15 amino acids. The CDR3: CASRWGVDSNQPQHF. Here the CDR3 DNA reads TGTGCCAGCCGCTGGGGGGTCGATAGCAATCAGCCCCAGCATTTT.

CDR3 DNA: TGTGCCAGCAGTGAAGCATACACAGCCTATGGCTACACCTTC. Residues: CASSEAYTAYGYTF. This rearrangement joins TRBV2 to TRBJ1-2; D remains ambiguous. CDR3 size: 14 residues. Between the trimmed V and J ends, which lost 0 bases and 4 bases, there was a span of 9 bases. Germline V gene data show CDR1 as SNHLY and CDR2 as FYNNEI.

The V and J genes are TRBV18 and TRBJ2-1; 10 bases are a match to TRBD2. The CDR3 is made up of 17 amino acids. Trimming at V came to 2 bases and at J to 2 bases, leaving 6 bases not matched to a gene. Germline assignment: CDR1 KGHSH and CDR2 LQKENI. The CDR3 sequence is CASSPGWTSGTYNEQFF. The CDR3 nucleotides are TGTGCCAGCTCACCAGGCTGGACTAGCGGTACCTACAATGAGCAGTTCTTC.

The chain joins TRBV27 to TRBJ2-7; 9 bases fit TRBD2. CDR3 size: 15 residues. Germline V gene lookup returns CDR1 MNHEY and CDR2 SMNVEV (reference sequence). Trimming took 9 bases from V and 7 from J; bases not matched to a gene: 16. The CDR3 DNA follows: TGTGCCAGTTCATTGGGCGGGGGGGCAAGAAGAGAGCAGTACTTC. The encoded protein is CASSLGGGARREQYF.

This chain connects TRBV7-9 to TRBJ2-5; D perhaps matches TRBD1 (5 bases). V gave up 5 bases and J gave up 4 bases, with 11 bases separating them. Germline V gene lookup returns CDR1 SEHNR and CDR2 FQNEAQ (reference sequence). CDR3 length: 13 amino acids. CDR3 nucleotide sequence: TGTGCCAGCAGCCCCGACAGCGTAGAGACCCAGTACTTC. Translating gives CASSPDSVETQYF.

This clone was recorded only once. The CDR3, as DNA: TGTGCCAGCAGCCTTAGTGCGGGGGGGCATGAAAACATTCAGTACTTC. Amino acid sequence: CASSLSAGGHENIQYF. This chain joins TRBV3-1 (or the pseudogene TRBV3-2) and TRBJ2-4; TRBD2 matches at 9 bases. In germline, CDR1 is LGHDT, CDR2 YNNKEL (reference sequence). Trimming removed 4 bases from V and 5 bases from J; junction bases left unmatched: 9. The CDR3 is 16 amino acids.

The chain has TRBV28 and TRBJ1-4; D ambiguous. Looked up from germline, CDR1 is MDHEN and CDR2 is SYDVKM. Deletions cut 4 bases from V and 0 bases from J, with 9 bases between. CDR3 length equals 15 residues. The CDR3 coding sequence is TGTGCCAGCAGTTCCGAGGGTGCAACTAATGAAAAACTGTTTTTT. Translation gives CASSSEGATNEKLFF.

A word on this clone: In the same sample, other DNA sequences code for this CDR3. This rearrangement joins TRBV6-2 or TRBV6-3 to TRBJ1-2; maybe TRBD1 (6 bases). Germline assignment: CDR1 MNHEY and CDR2 SVGEGT. The CDR3 totals 14 residues. Trimming cost V 0 bases and J 5 bases, with 10 bases left between them. Written as DNA, the CDR3 is TGTGCCAGCAGTTACTCTGGACAGACGTATGGCTACACCTTC. This sequence encodes CASSYSGQTYGYTF.